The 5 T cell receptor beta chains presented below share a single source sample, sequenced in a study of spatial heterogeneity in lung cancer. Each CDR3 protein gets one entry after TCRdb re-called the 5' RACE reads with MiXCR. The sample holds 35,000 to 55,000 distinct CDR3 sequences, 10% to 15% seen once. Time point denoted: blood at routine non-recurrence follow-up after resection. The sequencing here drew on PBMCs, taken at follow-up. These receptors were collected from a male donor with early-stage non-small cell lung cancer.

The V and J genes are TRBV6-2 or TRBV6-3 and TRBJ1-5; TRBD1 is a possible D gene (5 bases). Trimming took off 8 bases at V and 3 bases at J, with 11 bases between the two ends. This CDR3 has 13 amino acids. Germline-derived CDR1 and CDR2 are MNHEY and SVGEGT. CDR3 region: CASLRQTNQPQHF. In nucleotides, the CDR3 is TGTGCCAGCTTACGACAGACCAATCAGCCCCAGCATTTT.

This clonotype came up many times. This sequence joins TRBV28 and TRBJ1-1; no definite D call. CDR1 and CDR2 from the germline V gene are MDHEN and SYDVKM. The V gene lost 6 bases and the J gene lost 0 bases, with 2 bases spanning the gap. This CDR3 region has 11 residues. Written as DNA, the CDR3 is TGTGCCAGCAGACTGAACACTGAAGCTTTCTTT. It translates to CASRLNTEAFF.

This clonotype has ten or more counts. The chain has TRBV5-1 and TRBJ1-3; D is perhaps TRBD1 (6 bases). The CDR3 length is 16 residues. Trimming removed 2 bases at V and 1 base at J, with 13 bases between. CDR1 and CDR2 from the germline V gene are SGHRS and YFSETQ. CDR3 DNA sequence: TGCGCCAGCAGCTTAACAGGGATCGATTCTGGAAACACCATATATTTT. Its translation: CASSLTGIDSGNTIYF.

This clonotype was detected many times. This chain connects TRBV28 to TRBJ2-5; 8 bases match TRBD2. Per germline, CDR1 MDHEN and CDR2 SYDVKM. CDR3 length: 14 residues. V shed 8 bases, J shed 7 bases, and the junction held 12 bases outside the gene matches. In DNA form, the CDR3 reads TGTGCCAGCGGTAGCGGGGAGCCGGGAGGGACCCAGTACTTC. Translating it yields CASGSGEPGGTQYF. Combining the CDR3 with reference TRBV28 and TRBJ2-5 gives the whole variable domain DVKVTQSSRYLVKRTGEKVFLECVQDMDHENMFWYRQDPGLGLRLIYFSYDVKMKEKGDIPEGYSVSREKKERFSLILESASTNQTSMYLCASGSGEPGGTQYFGPGTRLLVL.

The CDR3 region has the DNA TGTGCCAGCAGCTTAATACTCACAGATACGCAGTATTTT. Translating it yields CASSLILTDTQYF. The V call is TRBV7-2, the J call TRBJ2-3; D uncertain. The V end lost 2 bases, the J end lost 2 bases, and 5 bases lay between the germline ends. Germline V CDR1 and CDR2: SGHTA, FQGNSA. The CDR3 sequence is 13 residues long.